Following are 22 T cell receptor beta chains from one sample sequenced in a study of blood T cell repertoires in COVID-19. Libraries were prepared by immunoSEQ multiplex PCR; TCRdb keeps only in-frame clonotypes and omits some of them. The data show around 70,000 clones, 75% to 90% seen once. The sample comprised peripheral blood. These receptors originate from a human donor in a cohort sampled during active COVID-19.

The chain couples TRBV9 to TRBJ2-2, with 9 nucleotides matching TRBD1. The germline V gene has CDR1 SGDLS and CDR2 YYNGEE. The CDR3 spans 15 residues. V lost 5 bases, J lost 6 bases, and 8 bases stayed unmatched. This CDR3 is CASSPGTGRAGELFF. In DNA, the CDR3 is TGTGCCAGCAGTCCCGGGACAGGGAGAGCCGGGGAGCTGTTTTTT.

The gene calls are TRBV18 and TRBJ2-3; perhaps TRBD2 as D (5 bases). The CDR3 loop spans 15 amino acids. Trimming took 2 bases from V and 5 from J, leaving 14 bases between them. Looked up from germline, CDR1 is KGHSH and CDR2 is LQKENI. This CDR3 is CASSPSARGRDTQYF. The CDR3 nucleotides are TGTGCCAGCTCACCAAGTGCTCGGGGAAGAGATACGCAGTATTTT.

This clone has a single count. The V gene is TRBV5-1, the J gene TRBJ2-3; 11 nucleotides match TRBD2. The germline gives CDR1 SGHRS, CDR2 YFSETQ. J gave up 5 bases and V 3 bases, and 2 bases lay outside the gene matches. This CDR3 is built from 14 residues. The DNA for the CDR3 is TGCGCCAGCAGCTCGACTAGCGGGGTAGATACGCAGTATTTT. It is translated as CASSSTSGVDTQYF.

CDR3 sequence: CASSLARVDADTQYF. The CDR3 DNA reads as TGTGCCAGCAGTTTGGCCCGGGTAGACGCAGATACGCAGTATTTT. The chain combines TRBV27 with TRBJ2-3; D call uncertain. The germline gives CDR1 MNHEY, CDR2 SMNVEV (reference sequence). V was cut by 3 bases and J by 4 bases, with 14 bases left in between. The CDR3 sequence is 15 residues long.

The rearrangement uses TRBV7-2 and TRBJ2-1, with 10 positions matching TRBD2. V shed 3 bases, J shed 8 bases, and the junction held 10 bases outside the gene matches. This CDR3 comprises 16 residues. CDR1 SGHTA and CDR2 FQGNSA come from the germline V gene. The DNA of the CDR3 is TGTGCCAGCAGCTTCGTGGAAGCGGGGGGGCGGGATGAGCAGTTCTTC. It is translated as CASSFVEAGGRDEQFF.

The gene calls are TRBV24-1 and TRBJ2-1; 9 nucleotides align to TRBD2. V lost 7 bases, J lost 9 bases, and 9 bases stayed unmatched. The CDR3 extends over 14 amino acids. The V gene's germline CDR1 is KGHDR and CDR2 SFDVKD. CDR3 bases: TGTGCCACCAGCCCCCGGGGGACTAGCCTTGAGCAGTTCTTC. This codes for CATSPRGTSLEQFF.

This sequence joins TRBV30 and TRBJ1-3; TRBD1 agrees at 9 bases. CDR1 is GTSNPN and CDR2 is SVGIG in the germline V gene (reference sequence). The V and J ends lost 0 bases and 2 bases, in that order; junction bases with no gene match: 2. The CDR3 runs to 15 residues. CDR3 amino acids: CAWSVNRGPGNTIYF. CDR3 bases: TGTGCCTGGAGTGTGAACAGGGGGCCTGGAAACACCATATATTTT.

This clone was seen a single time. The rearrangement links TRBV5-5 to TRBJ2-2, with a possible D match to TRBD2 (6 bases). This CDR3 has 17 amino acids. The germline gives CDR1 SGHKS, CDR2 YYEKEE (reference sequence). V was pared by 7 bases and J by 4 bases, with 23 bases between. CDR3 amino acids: CASHPRWGGVGTGELFF. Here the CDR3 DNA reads TGTGCCAGCCACCCCCGATGGGGCGGGGTAGGCACCGGGGAGCTGTTTTTT.

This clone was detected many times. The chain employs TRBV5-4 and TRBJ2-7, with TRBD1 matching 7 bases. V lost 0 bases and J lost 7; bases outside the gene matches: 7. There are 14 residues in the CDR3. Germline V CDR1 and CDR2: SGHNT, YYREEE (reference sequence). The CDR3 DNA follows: TGTGCCAGCAGCTTGGAGACGGACAGGAGGGAGCAGTACTTC. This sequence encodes CASSLETDRREQYF.

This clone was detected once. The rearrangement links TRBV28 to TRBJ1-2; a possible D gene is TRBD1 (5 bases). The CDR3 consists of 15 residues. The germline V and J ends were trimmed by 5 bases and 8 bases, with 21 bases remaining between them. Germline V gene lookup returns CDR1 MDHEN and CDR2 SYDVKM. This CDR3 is CASSLHTFAGNGYTF. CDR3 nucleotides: TGTGCCAGCAGTCTCCATACTTTCGCAGGGAACGGCTACACCTTC.

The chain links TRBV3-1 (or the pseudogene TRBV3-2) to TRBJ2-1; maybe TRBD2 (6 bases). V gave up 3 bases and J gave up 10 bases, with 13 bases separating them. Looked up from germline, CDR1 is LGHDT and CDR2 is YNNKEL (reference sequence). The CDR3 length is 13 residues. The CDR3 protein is CASSQGTAGEQFF. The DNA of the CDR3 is TGTGCCAGCAGCCAGGGGACTGCTGGAGAGCAGTTCTTC.

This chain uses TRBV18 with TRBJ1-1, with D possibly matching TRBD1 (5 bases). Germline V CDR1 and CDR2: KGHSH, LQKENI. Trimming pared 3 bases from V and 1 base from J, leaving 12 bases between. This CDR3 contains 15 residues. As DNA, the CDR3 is TGTGCCAGCTCACCGATTTCAGGGAAGAACACTGAAGCTTTCTTT. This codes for CASSPISGKNTEAFF.

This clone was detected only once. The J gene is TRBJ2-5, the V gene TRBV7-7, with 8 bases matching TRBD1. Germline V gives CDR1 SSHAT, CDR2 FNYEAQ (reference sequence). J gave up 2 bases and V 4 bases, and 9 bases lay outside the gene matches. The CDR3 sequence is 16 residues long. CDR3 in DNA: TGTGCCAGCAGCTCCCGGCGGACAGGGAGGCAAGAGACCCAGTACTTC. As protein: CASSSRRTGRQETQYF.

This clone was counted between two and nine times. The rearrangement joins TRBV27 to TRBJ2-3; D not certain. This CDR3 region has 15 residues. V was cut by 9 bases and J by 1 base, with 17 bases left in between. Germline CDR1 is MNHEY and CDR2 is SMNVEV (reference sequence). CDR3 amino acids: CASHARVTGTDTQYF. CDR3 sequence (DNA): TGTGCCAGTCACGCCCGGGTTACGGGCACAGATACGCAGTATTTT.

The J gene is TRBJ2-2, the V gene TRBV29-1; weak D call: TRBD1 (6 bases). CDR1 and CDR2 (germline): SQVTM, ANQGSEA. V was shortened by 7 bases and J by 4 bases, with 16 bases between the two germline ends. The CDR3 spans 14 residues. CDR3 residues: CSGTETRGTGELFF. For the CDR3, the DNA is TGCAGCGGGACGGAAACCAGGGGCACCGGGGAGCTGTTTTTT.

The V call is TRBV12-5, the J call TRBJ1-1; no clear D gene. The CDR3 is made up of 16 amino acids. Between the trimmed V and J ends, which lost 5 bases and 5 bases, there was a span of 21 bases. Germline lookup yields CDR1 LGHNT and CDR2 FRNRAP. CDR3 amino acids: CASGNVLGIRGTEAFF. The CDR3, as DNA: TGTGCTAGTGGTAATGTACTAGGGATAAGAGGAACTGAAGCTTTCTTT.

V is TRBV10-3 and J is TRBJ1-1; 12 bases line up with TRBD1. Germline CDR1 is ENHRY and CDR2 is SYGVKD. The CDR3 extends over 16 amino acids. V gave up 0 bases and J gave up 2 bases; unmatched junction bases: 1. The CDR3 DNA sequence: TGTGCCATCAGTGAGTCGGGGACAGGGGGCAACACTGAAGCTTTCTTT. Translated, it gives CAISESGTGGNTEAFF.

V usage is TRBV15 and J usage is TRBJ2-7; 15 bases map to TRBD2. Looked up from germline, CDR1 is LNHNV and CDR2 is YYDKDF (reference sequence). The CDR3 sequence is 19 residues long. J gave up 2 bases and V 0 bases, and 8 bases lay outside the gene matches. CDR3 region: CATSRDLGLAGGFTYEQYF. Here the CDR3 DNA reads TGTGCCACCAGCAGAGATTTGGGACTAGCGGGGGGCTTTACCTACGAGCAGTACTTC. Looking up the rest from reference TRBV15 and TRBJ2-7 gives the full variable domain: DAMVIQNPRYQVTQFGKPVTLSCSQTLNHNVMYWYQQKSSQAPKLLFHYYDKDFNNEADTPDNFQSRRPNTSFCFLDIRSPGLGDTAMYLCATSRDLGLAGGFTYEQYFGPGTRLTVT.

Here the CDR3 reads CAWSEGGGKKTEAFF. The CDR3 DNA is TGTGCCTGGAGCGAGGGGGGGGGTAAAAAGACTGAAGCTTTCTTT. The chain has TRBV30 and TRBJ1-1; TRBD1 is a possible D gene (6 bases). The CDR3 has 15 amino acids. Trimming left V 3 bases short and J 5 bases short, with 19 bases between. Germline loops: CDR1 GTSNPN, CDR2 SVGIG (reference sequence).

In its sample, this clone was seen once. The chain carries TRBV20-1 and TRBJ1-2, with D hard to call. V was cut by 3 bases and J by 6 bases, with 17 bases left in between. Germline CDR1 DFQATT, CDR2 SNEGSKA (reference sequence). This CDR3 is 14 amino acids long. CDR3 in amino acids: CSASRGFDRNGYTF. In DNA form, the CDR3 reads TGCAGTGCTAGTCGAGGATTCGATAGGAATGGCTACACCTTC.

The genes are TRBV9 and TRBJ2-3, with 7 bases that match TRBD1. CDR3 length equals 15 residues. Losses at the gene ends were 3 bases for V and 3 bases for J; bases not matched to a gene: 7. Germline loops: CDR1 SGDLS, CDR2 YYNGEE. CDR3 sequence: CASSETGLGTDTQYF. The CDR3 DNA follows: TGTGCCAGCAGCGAGACAGGGTTGGGTACAGATACGCAGTATTTT.

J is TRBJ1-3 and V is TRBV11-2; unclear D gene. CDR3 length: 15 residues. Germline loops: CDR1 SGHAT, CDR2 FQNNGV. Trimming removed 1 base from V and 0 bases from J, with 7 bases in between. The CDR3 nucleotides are TGTGCCAGCAGCTTAGGAGGAGTCTCTGGAAACACCATATATTTT. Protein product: CASSLGGVSGNTIYF.